This record covers a single T cell receptor (beta chain). Amplification targeted TCR beta CDR3 regions from RNA transcripts. RT-PCR in the first round (using the HTBI primer set) targeted the TCR CDR3. TCRdb ran MiXCR on the multiplex PCR reads and lists one entry per CDR3 protein. This sample yields around 250,000 distinct CDR3 sequences, of which more than 14% are seen a single time; about an eighth belongs to the top ten. These data are taken from a study of T cells in Graves' hyperthyroidism and ophthalmopathy. The CDR3 consists of 14 residues. Germline CDR1 reads MDHEN; CDR2 reads SYDVKM. Trimming pared 6 bases from V and 6 bases from J, leaving 15 bases between.

The rearrangement joins TRBV28 to TRBJ2-1; D unresolved. Material for sequencing was blood. This TCR derives from a woman aged 40 to 50 with Graves' hyperthyroidism that later progressed to Graves' ophthalmopathy. This CDR3 reads CASSPDPASNEQFF. The DNA for the CDR3 is TGTGCCAGCAGCCCGGACCCGGCCAGCAATGAGCAGTTCTTC.